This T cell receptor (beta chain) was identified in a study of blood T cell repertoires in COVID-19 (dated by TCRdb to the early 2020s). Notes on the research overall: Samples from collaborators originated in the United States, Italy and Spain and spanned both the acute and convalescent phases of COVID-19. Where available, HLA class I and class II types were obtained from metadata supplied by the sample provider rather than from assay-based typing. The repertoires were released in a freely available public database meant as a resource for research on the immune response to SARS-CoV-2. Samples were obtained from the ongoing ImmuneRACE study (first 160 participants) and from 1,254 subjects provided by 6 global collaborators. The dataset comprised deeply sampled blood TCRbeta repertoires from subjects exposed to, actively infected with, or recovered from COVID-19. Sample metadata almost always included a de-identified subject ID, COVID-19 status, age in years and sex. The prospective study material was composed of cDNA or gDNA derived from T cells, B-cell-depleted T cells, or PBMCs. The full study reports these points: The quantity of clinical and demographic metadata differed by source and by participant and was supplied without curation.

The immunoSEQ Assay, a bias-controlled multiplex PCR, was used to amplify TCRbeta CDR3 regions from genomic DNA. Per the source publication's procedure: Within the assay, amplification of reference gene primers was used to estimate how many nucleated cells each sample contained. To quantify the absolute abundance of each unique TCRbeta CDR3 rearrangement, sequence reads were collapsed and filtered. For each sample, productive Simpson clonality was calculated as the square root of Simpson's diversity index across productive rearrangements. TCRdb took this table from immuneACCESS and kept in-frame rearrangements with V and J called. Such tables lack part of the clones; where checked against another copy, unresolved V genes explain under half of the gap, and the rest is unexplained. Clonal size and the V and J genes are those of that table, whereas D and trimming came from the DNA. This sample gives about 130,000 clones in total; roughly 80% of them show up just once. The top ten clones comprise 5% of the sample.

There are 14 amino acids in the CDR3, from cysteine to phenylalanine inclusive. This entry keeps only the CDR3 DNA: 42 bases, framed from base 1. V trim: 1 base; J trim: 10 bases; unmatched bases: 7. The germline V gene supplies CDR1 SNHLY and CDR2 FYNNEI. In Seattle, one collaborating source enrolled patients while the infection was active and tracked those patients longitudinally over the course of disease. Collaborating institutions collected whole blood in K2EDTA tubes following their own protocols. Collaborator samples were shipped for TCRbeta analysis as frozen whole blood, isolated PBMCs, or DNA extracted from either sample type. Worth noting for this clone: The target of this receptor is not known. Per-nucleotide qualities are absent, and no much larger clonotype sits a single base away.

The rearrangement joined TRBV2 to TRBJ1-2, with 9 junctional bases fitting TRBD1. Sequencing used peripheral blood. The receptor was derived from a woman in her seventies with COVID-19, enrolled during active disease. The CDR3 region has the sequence CASSEDRGRRSYTF. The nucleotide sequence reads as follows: TGTGCCAGCAGTGAAGACAGGGGGCGCCGCTCCTACACCTTC.